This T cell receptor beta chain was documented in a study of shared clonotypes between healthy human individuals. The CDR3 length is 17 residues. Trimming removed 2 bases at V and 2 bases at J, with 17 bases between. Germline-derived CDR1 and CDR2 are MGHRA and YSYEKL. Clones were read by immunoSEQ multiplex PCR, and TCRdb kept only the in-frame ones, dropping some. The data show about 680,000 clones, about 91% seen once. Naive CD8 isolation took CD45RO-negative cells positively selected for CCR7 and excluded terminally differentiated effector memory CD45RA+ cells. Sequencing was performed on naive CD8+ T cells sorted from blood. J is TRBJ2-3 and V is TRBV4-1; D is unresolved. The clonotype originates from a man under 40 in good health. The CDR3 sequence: CASSQMGSQALTDTQYF. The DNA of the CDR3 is TGCGCCAGCAGCCAAATGGGAAGTCAGGCCCTCACAGATACGCAGTATTTT.